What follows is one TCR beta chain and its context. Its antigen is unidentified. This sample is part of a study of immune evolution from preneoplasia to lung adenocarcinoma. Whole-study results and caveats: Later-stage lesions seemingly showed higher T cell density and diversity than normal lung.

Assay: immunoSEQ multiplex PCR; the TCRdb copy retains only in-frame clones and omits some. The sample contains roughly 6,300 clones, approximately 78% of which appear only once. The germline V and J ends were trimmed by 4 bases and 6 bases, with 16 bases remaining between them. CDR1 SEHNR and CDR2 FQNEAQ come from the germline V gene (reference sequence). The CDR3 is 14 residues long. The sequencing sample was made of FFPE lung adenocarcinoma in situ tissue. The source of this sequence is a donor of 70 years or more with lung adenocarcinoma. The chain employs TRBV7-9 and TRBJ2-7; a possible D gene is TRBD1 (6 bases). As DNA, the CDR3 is TGTGCCAGCAGCTCAGGGGCCTCCGGAGGCGAGCAGTACTTC. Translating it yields CASSSGASGGEQYF.